Listed below are T cell receptor beta chains from one sample, sequenced in a study of shared clonotypes between healthy human individuals. Assay used: immunoSEQ multiplex PCR; TCRdb lists only in-frame clones, some missing. The sample holds fewer than 3 million clones; roughly 92% are singletons and the top ten take more than 0.35%. The sequenced sample consisted of naive CD4+ T cells from PBMCs. Receptors originate from a man between 18 and 29 years old in good health. Some clones in this sample may be carry-over from other donors' samples. Each CDR3 is given with its conserved first and last residue. A D gene is named only where the DNA matches it firmly. Clone sizes are given selectively: once, few, many, or a class where the clone is expanded.

clone_size: .; d_call: .; v_call: TRBV5-1; j_call: TRBJ1-1; cdr3_aa: CASSLVGNPNTEAFF; cdr3_nt: TGCGCCAGCAGCTTGGTGGGGAATCCGAACACTGAAGCTTTCTTT
clone_size: .; d_call: .; v_call: TRBV30; j_call: TRBJ2-2; cdr3_aa: CAWTFRDRTGELFF; cdr3_nt: TGTGCCTGGACATTCAGGGATCGCACCGGGGAGCTGTTTTTT
clone_size: .; d_call: TRBD2; v_call: TRBV27; j_call: TRBJ2-1; cdr3_aa: CASSPTLAGSYNEQFF; cdr3_nt: TGTGCCAGCAGTCCGACCCTAGCGGGATCCTACAATGAGCAGTTCTTC
clone_size: .; d_call: TRBD2; v_call: TRBV4-2; j_call: TRBJ2-5; cdr3_aa: CASSQGGTSGAQETQYF; cdr3_nt: TGTGCCAGCAGCCAAGGAGGGACTAGCGGGGCTCAAGAGACCCAGTACTTC
clone_size: .; d_call: TRBD1; v_call: TRBV7-9; j_call: TRBJ1-5; cdr3_aa: CASSLGQAENQPQHF; cdr3_nt: TGTGCCAGCAGCTTGGGACAGGCCGAAAATCAGCCCCAGCATTTT
clone_size: .; d_call: TRBD2; v_call: TRBV5-1; j_call: TRBJ2-1; cdr3_aa: CASSLLAGGPHEQFF; cdr3_nt: TGCGCCAGCAGCTTACTAGCGGGAGGGCCCCATGAGCAGTTCTTC
clone_size: .; d_call: .; v_call: TRBV7-3; j_call: TRBJ2-3; cdr3_aa: CASSPVMGADTQYF; cdr3_nt: TGTGCCAGCAGCCCCGTGATGGGTGCAGATACGCAGTATTTT
clone_size: .; d_call: .; v_call: TRBV6-1; j_call: TRBJ2-5; cdr3_aa: CASSEVGFQETQYF; cdr3_nt: TGTGCCAGCAGTGAAGTAGGCTTTCAAGAGACCCAGTACTTC
clone_size: .; d_call: .; v_call: TRBV7-9; j_call: TRBJ2-5; cdr3_aa: CASSLGREQETQYF; cdr3_nt: TGTGCCAGCAGCCTCGGACGGGAACAAGAGACCCAGTACTTC
clone_size: .; d_call: .; v_call: TRBV5-5; j_call: TRBJ1-5; cdr3_aa: CASSLQGQPQHF; cdr3_nt: TGTGCCAGCAGCTTGCAGGGTCAGCCCCAGCATTTT
clone_size: once; d_call: .; v_call: TRBV11-2; j_call: TRBJ2-3; cdr3_aa: CASSLVAPDTQYF; cdr3_nt: TGTGCCAGCAGCTTAGTAGCTCCAGATACGCAGTATTTT
clone_size: .; d_call: .; v_call: TRBV2; j_call: TRBJ1-2; cdr3_aa: CASSINTGYTF; cdr3_nt: TGTGCCAGCAGCATAAATACTGGCTACACCTTC
clone_size: .; d_call: TRBD1; v_call: TRBV5-1; j_call: TRBJ2-7; cdr3_aa: CASSAGTGGLYEQYF; cdr3_nt: TGCGCCAGCAGCGCAGGGACAGGGGGTTTATACGAGCAGTACTTC
clone_size: .; d_call: TRBD2; v_call: TRBV5-4; j_call: TRBJ2-4; cdr3_aa: CASSLEGLENIQYF; cdr3_nt: TGTGCCAGCAGCTTGGAGGGACTAGAAAACATTCAGTACTTC
clone_size: .; d_call: .; v_call: TRBV28; j_call: TRBJ2-2; cdr3_aa: CASRVTGPGELFF; cdr3_nt: TGTGCCAGCAGAGTGACAGGTCCCGGGGAGCTGTTTTTT
clone_size: .; d_call: TRBD1; v_call: TRBV4-2; j_call: TRBJ1-2; cdr3_aa: CASSQATGTGGRGYTF; cdr3_nt: TGTGCCAGCAGCCAAGCTACCGGGACAGGGGGCCGTGGCTACACCTTC
clone_size: .; d_call: .; v_call: TRBV18; j_call: TRBJ1-2; cdr3_aa: CASSPQQGSGGYTF; cdr3_nt: TGTGCCAGCTCACCACAACAGGGTTCTGGTGGCTACACCTTC
clone_size: .; d_call: .; v_call: TRBV28; j_call: TRBJ1-1; cdr3_aa: CASSSPATWGSTEAFF; cdr3_nt: TGTGCCAGCAGTTCCCCCGCAACGTGGGGGTCCACTGAAGCTTTCTTT
clone_size: .; d_call: .; v_call: TRBV10-3; j_call: TRBJ2-5; cdr3_aa: CAIKSRDQETQYF; cdr3_nt: TGTGCCATCAAATCCCGGGATCAAGAGACCCAGTACTTC
clone_size: .; d_call: .; v_call: TRBV4-3; j_call: TRBJ2-7; cdr3_aa: CASSQVGLPTYEQYF; cdr3_nt: TGCGCCAGCAGCCAAGTGGGACTCCCGACCTACGAGCAGTACTTC
clone_size: .; d_call: .; v_call: TRBV5-5; j_call: TRBJ2-5; cdr3_aa: CASSLTPPQETQYF; cdr3_nt: TGTGCCAGCAGCTTGACGCCCCCCCAAGAGACCCAGTACTTC
clone_size: .; d_call: .; v_call: TRBV11-2; j_call: TRBJ2-1; cdr3_aa: CASSFVPAYNEQFF; cdr3_nt: TGTGCCAGCAGCTTTGTGCCCGCCTACAATGAGCAGTTCTTC
clone_size: .; d_call: TRBD2; v_call: TRBV6-1; j_call: TRBJ2-7; cdr3_aa: CASSPGSGSFYEQYF; cdr3_nt: TGTGCCAGCAGCCCAGGGAGCGGGAGTTTCTACGAGCAGTACTTC
clone_size: .; d_call: .; v_call: TRBV18; j_call: TRBJ1-3; cdr3_aa: CASSPIAGGPETIYF; cdr3_nt: TGTGCCAGCTCACCGATTGCTGGGGGTCCTGAAACCATATATTTT
clone_size: .; d_call: .; v_call: TRBV5-4; j_call: TRBJ1-2; cdr3_aa: CASSFSQGYGYTF; cdr3_nt: TGTGCCAGCAGCTTCTCCCAGGGGTATGGCTACACCTTC
clone_size: .; d_call: .; v_call: TRBV28; j_call: TRBJ1-2; cdr3_aa: CASYRAQGDYTF; cdr3_nt: TGTGCCAGCTACAGGGCGCAAGGTGACTACACCTTC
clone_size: .; d_call: .; v_call: TRBV19; j_call: TRBJ2-1; cdr3_aa: CASSIARGLGEQFF; cdr3_nt: TGTGCCAGTAGTATCGCAAGGGGTCTAGGTGAGCAGTTCTTC
clone_size: .; d_call: TRBD1; v_call: TRBV15; j_call: TRBJ2-2; cdr3_aa: CATSTGTAVTGELFF; cdr3_nt: TGTGCCACCAGCACCGGGACAGCCGTCACCGGGGAGCTGTTTTTT
clone_size: .; d_call: TRBD1; v_call: TRBV4-2; j_call: TRBJ1-2; cdr3_aa: CASSQDGQGARGYTF; cdr3_nt: TGTGCCAGCAGCCAAGATGGACAGGGGGCGCGAGGCTACACCTTC
clone_size: .; d_call: .; v_call: TRBV6-1; j_call: TRBJ2-2; cdr3_aa: CASTQGGGTGELFF; cdr3_nt: TGTGCCAGCACTCAGGGGGGAGGCACCGGGGAGCTGTTTTTT
clone_size: .; d_call: .; v_call: TRBV28; j_call: TRBJ2-2; cdr3_aa: CASSRLGLTRTGELFF; cdr3_nt: TGTGCCAGCAGCCGTCTGGGACTGACGCGCACCGGGGAGCTGTTTTTT
clone_size: .; d_call: TRBD2; v_call: TRBV6-6; j_call: TRBJ2-3; cdr3_aa: CASTPRLAGGIDTQYF; cdr3_nt: TGTGCCAGCACCCCTAGACTAGCGGGAGGTATAGATACGCAGTATTTT
clone_size: .; d_call: .; v_call: TRBV29-1; j_call: TRBJ2-1; cdr3_aa: CSVDRVSSYNEQFF; cdr3_nt: TGCAGCGTTGATAGAGTGAGCTCCTACAATGAGCAGTTCTTC
clone_size: .; d_call: .; v_call: TRBV2; j_call: TRBJ2-3; cdr3_aa: CASSESGYTDTQYF; cdr3_nt: TGTGCCAGCAGTGAAAGTGGGTACACAGATACGCAGTATTTT
clone_size: .; d_call: TRBD2; v_call: TRBV5-1; j_call: TRBJ2-7; cdr3_aa: CASRREAGRDEQYF; cdr3_nt: TGCGCCAGCAGGAGGGAGGCCGGGAGGGACGAGCAGTACTTC
clone_size: .; d_call: TRBD2; v_call: TRBV6-1; j_call: TRBJ2-2; cdr3_aa: CASGLAGGHTGELFF; cdr3_nt: TGTGCCAGCGGTCTAGCGGGAGGGCATACCGGGGAGCTGTTTTTT
clone_size: .; d_call: .; v_call: TRBV7-3; j_call: TRBJ2-6; cdr3_aa: CASSLTGDGANVLTF; cdr3_nt: TGTGCCAGCAGCTTAACAGGGGACGGGGCCAACGTCCTGACTTTC
clone_size: .; d_call: .; v_call: TRBV25-1; j_call: TRBJ1-2; cdr3_aa: CASSESGGRGYTF; cdr3_nt: TGTGCCAGCAGTGAATCCGGGGGTAGAGGCTACACCTTC
clone_size: .; d_call: TRBD2; v_call: TRBV7-9; j_call: TRBJ2-7; cdr3_aa: CASRASGYYEQYF; cdr3_nt: TGTGCCAGCCGGGCTAGCGGATACTACGAGCAGTACTTC
clone_size: .; d_call: .; v_call: TRBV4-2; j_call: TRBJ1-5; cdr3_aa: CASSQDASGSGAQHF; cdr3_nt: TGTGCCAGCAGCCAAGACGCGTCGGGAAGTGGGGCCCAGCATTTT
clone_size: .; d_call: TRBD1; v_call: TRBV5-6; j_call: TRBJ1-1; cdr3_aa: CASSLGTGANTEAFF; cdr3_nt: TGTGCCAGCAGCTTGGGTACAGGGGCAAACACTGAAGCTTTCTTT
clone_size: .; d_call: .; v_call: TRBV10-3; j_call: TRBJ1-2; cdr3_aa: CAISESTGSDGYTF; cdr3_nt: TGTGCCATCAGTGAGTCGACCGGGTCCGATGGCTACACCTTC
clone_size: .; d_call: .; v_call: TRBV15; j_call: TRBJ2-7; cdr3_aa: CATSRDRGYEQYF; cdr3_nt: TGTGCCACCAGCAGAGACAGGGGCTACGAGCAGTACTTC
clone_size: .; d_call: .; v_call: TRBV5-1; j_call: TRBJ2-5; cdr3_aa: CASSTHEETQYF; cdr3_nt: TGCGCCAGCAGCACCCATGAGGAGACCCAGTACTTC
clone_size: .; d_call: .; v_call: TRBV5-1; j_call: TRBJ2-1; cdr3_aa: CASSFGAAYNEQFF; cdr3_nt: TGCGCCAGCAGCTTTGGCGCCGCCTACAATGAGCAGTTCTTC
clone_size: .; d_call: .; v_call: TRBV6-1; j_call: TRBJ2-3; cdr3_aa: CASSERPERQYF; cdr3_nt: TGTGCCAGCAGTGAAAGACCCGAGAGGCAATATTTT
clone_size: .; d_call: .; v_call: TRBV15; j_call: TRBJ1-1; cdr3_aa: CATSRGARNTEAFF; cdr3_nt: TGTGCCACCAGCAGAGGGGCGAGGAACACTGAAGCTTTCTTT
clone_size: .; d_call: .; v_call: TRBV28; j_call: TRBJ1-2; cdr3_aa: CASSSPRTPYGYTF; cdr3_nt: TGTGCCAGCAGCTCACCAAGGACACCCTATGGCTACACCTTC
clone_size: .; d_call: TRBD2; v_call: TRBV9; j_call: TRBJ2-1; cdr3_aa: CASSAGLAAYNEQFF; cdr3_nt: TGTGCCAGCAGCGCGGGACTAGCGGCCTACAATGAGCAGTTCTTC
clone_size: .; d_call: .; v_call: TRBV14; j_call: TRBJ1-3; cdr3_aa: CASSQGWPGPFSGNTIYF; cdr3_nt: TGTGCCAGCAGCCAAGGTTGGCCAGGGCCGTTCTCTGGAAACACCATATATTTT
clone_size: .; d_call: .; v_call: TRBV11-2; j_call: TRBJ1-6; cdr3_aa: CASSLGQSLSPHF; cdr3_nt: TGTGCCAGCAGCTTAGGGCAGTCTCTCAGCCCCCACTTT
clone_size: .; d_call: .; v_call: TRBV19; j_call: TRBJ1-2; cdr3_aa: CASSVQGFGYGYTF; cdr3_nt: TGTGCCAGTAGTGTCCAGGGGTTTGGCTATGGCTACACCTTC
clone_size: .; d_call: TRBD2; v_call: TRBV30; j_call: TRBJ2-7; cdr3_aa: CAWSGLSGGSYEQYF; cdr3_nt: TGTGCCTGGAGTGGGCTCTCGGGAGGCTCCTACGAGCAGTACTTC
clone_size: .; d_call: TRBD1; v_call: TRBV2; j_call: TRBJ2-4; cdr3_aa: CASRGDRNIQYF; cdr3_nt: TGTGCCAGCAGGGGGGACAGGAACATTCAGTACTTC
clone_size: once; d_call: TRBD2; v_call: TRBV5-1; j_call: TRBJ2-6; cdr3_aa: CASSPNGGVLAGANVLTF; cdr3_nt: TGCGCCAGCAGCCCGAACGGGGGGGTGCTGGCCGGGGCCAACGTCCTGACTTTC
clone_size: .; d_call: TRBD1; v_call: TRBV19; j_call: TRBJ1-2; cdr3_aa: CASSSRDRNYGYTF; cdr3_nt: TGTGCCAGTAGTTCCAGGGACAGGAACTATGGCTACACCTTC
clone_size: .; d_call: .; v_call: TRBV29-1; j_call: TRBJ1-1; cdr3_aa: CSVLRLYMNTEAFF; cdr3_nt: TGCAGCGTTCTCAGGCTATATATGAACACTGAAGCTTTCTTT